This T cell receptor beta chain was captured by sequencing in a study of OX40 agonist ivuxolimab in advanced cancers. Notes on the research overall: Ivuxolimab, which targeted the costimulatory receptor OX40 (CD134), was an agonistic, fully human IgG2 monoclonal antibody. Intravenous ivuxolimab was administered to patients every 2 weeks at six dose levels: 0.01, 0.1, 0.3, 1.5, 3 and 10 mg/kg. Of the 50 to 55 patients in dose escalation, some 20 had hepatocellular carcinoma, some 15 had melanoma, 9 had renal cell carcinoma and 9 had head and neck cancer. In the dose-escalation cohort, 82.7% of patients were male, and the mean age was approximately 60 years, with a range of 23 to 79. Prior anti-PD-1, anti-PD-L1 or anti-CTLA-4 therapy was permitted, and checkpoint inhibitors had been received by about 44% of dose-escalation patients. Partial responses were achieved by three dose-escalation patients, of whom one had hepatocellular carcinoma and two had cutaneous melanoma. Peripheral TCRbeta sequencing aimed to test whether ivuxolimab altered TCR sequence diversity and caused clonal T-cell expansion. The paper reports the monotherapy dose-escalation portion (N of about 56 patients) of the phase I ivuxolimab trial. What the research found in general, with its limitations: Low levels of normalized T-cell clonal expansion were also shown by some nonresponding patients. Antigen specificity was not determined for the clonally expanded peripheral T cells. Partial responders in the 0.1-3.0 mg/kg groups had among the lowest normalized peripheral clonal expansion, especially among CD8+ T cells. Clonal expansion of both CD4+ and CD8+ blood T cells was observed from baseline to week 6 at doses 0.1 to 3.0 mg/kg. After ivuxolimab, expanded clones were on average more numerous among CD8+ T cells than among CD4+ T cells.

To sequence the TCRbeta CDR3 region, genomic DNA was isolated from the sorted cells. The immunoSEQ Assay was used for sequencing of TCRbeta CDR3 regions. TCRdb's version of the immuneACCESS table is confined to in-frame rearrangements and falls short of the full clone set. An unresolved V gene accounts for under half of the shortfall where checked; the remainder is of unknown origin. This sample lists about 60,000 clones; approximately 91% were detected once. The ten largest clonotypes hold 20% to 30% of the sample. On this clone itself: It has no known antigen specificity. It has no much larger one-base neighbor in the sample; base qualities were not kept.

The trial excluded patients who had a history of autoimmune disease or who were on systemic immunosuppression. Peripheral blood for TCR sequencing was collected from all dose cohorts at baseline, on cycle 4 day 1, and on cycle 7 day 1. Samples came from an open-label, multicenter, first-in-human phase I dose-escalation trial of ivuxolimab. Adults with locally advanced or metastatic melanoma, renal cell carcinoma, hepatocellular carcinoma or head and neck squamous cell carcinoma were enrolled in the trial. Before TCR sequencing, CD4+ and CD8+ T cells were separately sorted from peripheral blood. The V end gives up 6 bases and the J end 2 bases, leaving 3 bases in the junction not matched to a gene. CDR1 MNHEY and CDR2 SMNVEV were looked up in the germline V gene (reference sequence). There are 16 amino acids in the CDR3, from cysteine to phenylalanine inclusive. CDR3 DNA is the only sequence kept; it has 48 bases, read in frame from the first base.

The clonotype was recovered from an adult with an advanced solid tumor such as melanoma, head and neck, liver or kidney cancer. This specimen was CD4+ or CD8+ T cells sorted from blood, taken in a trial of the OX40 agonist ivuxolimab. The V and J segments used are TRBV27 and TRBJ2-1, with TRBD2 identical over 14 junction bases. The CDR3: CASRGTSGGTYNEQFF. The sequenced DNA is TGTGCCAGCAGAGGGACTAGCGGGGGAACCTACAATGAGCAGTTCTTC.